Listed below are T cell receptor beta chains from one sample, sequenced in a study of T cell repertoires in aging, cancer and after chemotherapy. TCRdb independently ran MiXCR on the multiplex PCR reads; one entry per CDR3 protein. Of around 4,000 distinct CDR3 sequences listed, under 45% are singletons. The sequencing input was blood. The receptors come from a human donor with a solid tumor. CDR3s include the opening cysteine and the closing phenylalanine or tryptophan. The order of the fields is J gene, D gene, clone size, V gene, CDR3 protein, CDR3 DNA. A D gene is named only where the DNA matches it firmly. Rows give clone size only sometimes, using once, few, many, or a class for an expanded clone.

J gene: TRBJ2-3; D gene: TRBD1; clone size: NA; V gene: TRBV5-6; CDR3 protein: CASSLAGGNTQYF; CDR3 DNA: TGTGCCAGCAGCTTAGCAGGGGGCAATACGCAGTATTTT
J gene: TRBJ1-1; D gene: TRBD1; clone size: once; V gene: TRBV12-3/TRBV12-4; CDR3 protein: CASSSRPGEGARNTEAFF; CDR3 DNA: TGTGCCAGCAGTTCACGGCCAGGGGAGGGGGCAAGAAACACTGAAGCTTTCTTT
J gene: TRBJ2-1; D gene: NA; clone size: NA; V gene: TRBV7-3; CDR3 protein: CASSHSGQYNEQFF; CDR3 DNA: TGCGCCAGCAGCCACTCGGGGCAATACAATGAGCAGTTCTTC
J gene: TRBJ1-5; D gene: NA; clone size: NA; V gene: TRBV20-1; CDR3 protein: CSARDNTKSPWGNQPQHF; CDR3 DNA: TGCAGTGCTAGAGATAACACCAAAAGTCCATGGGGCAATCAGCCCCAGCATTTT
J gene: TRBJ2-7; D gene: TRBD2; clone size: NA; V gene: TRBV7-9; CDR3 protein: CASSSGLAGGPDSYEQYF; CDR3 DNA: TGTGCCAGCAGCTCGGGACTAGCGGGGGGCCCGGACTCCTACGAGCAGTACTTC
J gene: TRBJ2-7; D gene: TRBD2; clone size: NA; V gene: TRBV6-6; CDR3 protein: CASSSGGVQYEQYF; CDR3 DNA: TGTGCCAGCAGTTCGGGAGGGGTTCAGTACGAGCAGTACTTC
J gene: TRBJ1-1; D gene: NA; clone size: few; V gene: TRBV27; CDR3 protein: CASSWVPSTEAFF; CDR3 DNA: TGTGCCAGCAGTTGGGTGCCTAGCACTGAAGCTTTCTTT
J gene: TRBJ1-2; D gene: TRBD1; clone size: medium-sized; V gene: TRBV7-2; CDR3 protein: CASTGGTVYGYTF; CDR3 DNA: TGTGCCAGCACCGGCGGGACAGTCTATGGCTACACCTTC
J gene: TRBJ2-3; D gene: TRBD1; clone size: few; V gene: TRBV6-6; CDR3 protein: CASSYSKPGQITDTQYF; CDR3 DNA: TGTGCCAGCAGTTACTCGAAACCGGGACAGATAACAGATACGCAGTATTTT
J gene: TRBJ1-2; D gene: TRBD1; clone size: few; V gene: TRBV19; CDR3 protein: CASSIAMTGGEGGYTF; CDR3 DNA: TGTGCCAGTAGTATAGCCATGACAGGGGGAGAAGGCGGCTACACCTTC
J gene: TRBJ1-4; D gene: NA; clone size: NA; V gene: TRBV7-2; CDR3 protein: CASRSLGGGVHQNEKLFF; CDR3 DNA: TGTGCCAGCAGGTCCTTAGGAGGTGGCGTCCACCAAAATGAAAAACTGTTTTTT
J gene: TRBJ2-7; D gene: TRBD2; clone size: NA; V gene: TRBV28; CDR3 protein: CASSLSGSGAHEQYF; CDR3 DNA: TGTGCCAGCAGCCTTAGCGGGAGTGGCGCCCACGAGCAGTACTTC
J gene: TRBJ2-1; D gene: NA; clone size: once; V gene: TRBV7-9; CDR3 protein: CASSFGSVGNEQFF; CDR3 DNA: TGTGCCAGCAGCTTTGGATCGGTGGGCAATGAGCAGTTCTTC
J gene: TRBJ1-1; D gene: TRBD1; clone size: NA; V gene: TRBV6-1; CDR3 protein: CASSRAPGQVNTEAFF; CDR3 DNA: TGTGCCAGCAGTAGAGCCCCGGGACAGGTGAACACTGAAGCTTTCTTT